This T cell receptor (beta chain) was sequenced for a study of human thymus T cells. Thymic resections from corrective heart surgery supplied the tissue. Congenital heart defects were the reason for the corrective surgery that the donors, healthy Finnish infants, were having. General study findings and limits: Apparent skewing of V and J gene usage characterized both thymic and blood repertoires. Unrelated people showed highly overlapping thymic repertoires, related research reported.

The CDR3 extends over 13 amino acids. Trimming stripped 1 base from V and 4 bases from J, with 7 bases between. Germline V gene lookup returns CDR1 SGHDN and CDR2 FVKESK. Some clones are missing from TCRdb's copy, which holds only in-frame ones; the method was immunoSEQ multiplex PCR. The sample lists tens of thousands of clones; roughly 94% were seen once. About this clone itself: Its antigen is not identified.

The TCR comes from a girl under three years old with a congenital heart defect but otherwise immunologically healthy. Sequencing input: thymus tissue. The chain joins TRBV14 to TRBJ1-1, with unresolved D. The CDR3 DNA sequence: TGTGCCAGCAGCCAAGTAATCGGCACTGAAGCTTTCTTT. Protein sequence: CASSQVIGTEAFF.